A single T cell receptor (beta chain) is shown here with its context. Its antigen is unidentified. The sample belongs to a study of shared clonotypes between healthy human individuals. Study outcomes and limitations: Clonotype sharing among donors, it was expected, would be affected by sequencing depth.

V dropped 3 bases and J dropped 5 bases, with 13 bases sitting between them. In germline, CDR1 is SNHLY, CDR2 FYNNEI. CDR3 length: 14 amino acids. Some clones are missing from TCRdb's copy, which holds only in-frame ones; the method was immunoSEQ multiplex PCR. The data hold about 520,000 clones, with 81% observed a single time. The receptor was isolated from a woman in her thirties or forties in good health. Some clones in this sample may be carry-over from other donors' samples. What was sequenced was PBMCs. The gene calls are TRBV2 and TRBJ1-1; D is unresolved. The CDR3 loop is CASSDSRRVTEAFF. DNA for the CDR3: TGTGCCAGCAGTGATTCGCGGCGGGTAACTGAAGCTTTCTTT.